This T cell receptor beta chain is drawn from a study of regulatory dendritic cells for organ transplantation. CFSE-labeled sorted T cells met regulatory or mature dendritic cells for more than four days. Memory T cells were CD45RO+, naive were CD45RA+, sorted by FACS. Clones were read by immunoSEQ multiplex PCR, and TCRdb kept only the in-frame ones, dropping some. Among more than 15,000 clones, roughly 80% were seen once, and the ten largest hold 2.5% to 4%. Overall study results and limits: Among resting subsets, memory CD8+ cells contained the most alloreactive clonotypes. Memory CD8+ T cells were the most oligoclonal; naive cells were highly diverse.

On this clone itself: Its antigen is currently unknown.

Trimming stripped 5 bases from V and 5 bases from J, with 14 bases between. This CDR3 has 14 residues. Germline CDR1 is SGHRS and CDR2 is YFSETQ. The chain links TRBV5-1 to TRBJ2-1, with unresolved D. The sample comprised memory CD4+ T cells from blood cultured with regulatory dendritic cells. Subset specified: CD45RO+ memory T cells. This TCR came from a human donor in good health. CDR3 bases: TGCGCCAGCAGGTCCCGGCTAGAAAACAATGAGCAGTTCTTC. Its protein product is CASRSRLENNEQFF.